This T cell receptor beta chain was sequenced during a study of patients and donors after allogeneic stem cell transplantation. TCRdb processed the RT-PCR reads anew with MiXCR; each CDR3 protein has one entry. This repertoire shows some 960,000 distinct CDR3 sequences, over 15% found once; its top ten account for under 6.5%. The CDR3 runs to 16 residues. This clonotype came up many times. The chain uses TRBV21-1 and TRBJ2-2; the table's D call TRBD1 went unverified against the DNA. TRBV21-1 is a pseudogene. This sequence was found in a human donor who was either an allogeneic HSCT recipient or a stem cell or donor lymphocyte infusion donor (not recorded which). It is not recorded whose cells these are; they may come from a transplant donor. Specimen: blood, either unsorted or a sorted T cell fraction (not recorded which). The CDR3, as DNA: TGTGCCAGAGGGGGAATAACCATAAGGAACACCGGGGAGCTGTTTTTT. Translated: CARGGITIRNTGELFF.